The rows below give T cell receptor beta chains drawn from one sample of a study of blood T cell repertoires in COVID-19. The repertoire was sequenced with immunoSEQ multiplex PCR; TCRdb's copy has only in-frame clones and lacks some. This sample has about 160,000 clones; around 92% occur once, and the top ten carry roughly 5%. Sequencing input: peripheral blood. These receptors all come from a man aged 25-45 years with COVID-19, enrolled during active disease. Each CDR3 is given with its conserved first and last residue. The D gene is left open where the match is weak. Size tells how often a clone was seen (once, few, many) or the class of an expanded clone, and some rows leave it out.

cdr3_length j_call clone_size d_call v_call cdr3_aa cdr3_nt
16 TRBJ2-1 NA TRBD2 TRBV28 CAGSSWDGRVYNEQFF TGTGCCGGATCTAGTTGGGACGGGAGGGTCTACAATGAGCAGTTCTTC
14 TRBJ1-2 NA TRBD1 TRBV5-6 CASSFTGGVYGYTF TGTGCCAGCAGCTTCACAGGGGGCGTCTATGGCTACACCTTC
19 TRBJ1-3 NA NA TRBV7-9 CASILQRWGGLRSGNTIYF TGTGCCAGCATCCTCCAAAGGTGGGGGGGGTTAAGATCTGGAAACACCATATATTTT
16 TRBJ1-4 NA TRBD1 TRBV30 CAWMEGQGGTNEKLFF TGTGCCTGGATGGAGGGACAGGGGGGAACTAATGAAAAACTGTTTTTT
18 TRBJ2-2 NA TRBD2 TRBV7-8 CASSSLYLGTSGSGELFF TGTGCCAGCAGCTCCCTTTACCTCGGGACTAGCGGGTCCGGGGAGCTGTTTTTT
16 TRBJ2-7 NA TRBD2 TRBV12-5 CASGFGSGRDTYEQYF TGTGCTAGTGGTTTCGGTTCCGGGAGGGATACCTACGAGCAGTACTTC
14 TRBJ2-1 NA NA TRBV24-1 CATPKIPGSNEQFF TGTGCCACCCCGAAAATCCCAGGCAGCAATGAGCAGTTCTTC
15 TRBJ1-1 NA NA TRBV6-5 CASRGARLGNTEAFF TGTGCCAGCAGAGGAGCGAGGTTGGGGAACACTGAAGCTTTCTTT
15 TRBJ1-6 NA NA TRBV4-2 CASSQAQGPNSPLHF TGTGCCAGCAGCCAAGCGCAGGGTCCTAATTCACCCCTCCACTTT
15 TRBJ2-7 NA TRBD1 TRBV11-2 CASSLGGTGTYEQYF TGTGCCAGCAGCTTAGGGGGGACAGGTACCTACGAGCAGTACTTC
18 TRBJ2-2 NA TRBD2 TRBV9 CASSVSTSGPSQSGELFF TGTGCCAGCAGCGTATCTACTAGCGGGCCTTCGCAGTCCGGGGAGCTGTTTTTT
14 TRBJ2-1 NA TRBD1 TRBV28 CASRRDRGGYEQFF TGTGCCAGCAGGAGGGACAGGGGTGGATATGAGCAGTTCTTC
16 TRBJ1-5 once NA TRBV5-6 CASSLIGGPSNQPQHF TGTGCCAGCAGCTTGATTGGAGGCCCTAGCAATCAGCCCCAGCATTTT
16 TRBJ1-1 NA TRBD1 TRBV28 CASSRATGTGFSEAFF TGTGCCAGCAGTCGCGCAACCGGGACAGGGTTCTCTGAAGCTTTCTTT
13 TRBJ2-2 NA NA TRBV15 CATSRGATGELFF TGTGCCACCAGCAGAGGGGCCACCGGGGAGCTGTTTTTT
17 TRBJ1-3 NA NA TRBV28 CASSLIGVLDSGNTIYF TGTGCCAGCAGTTTGATAGGGGTATTAGATTCTGGAAACACCATATATTTT
15 TRBJ2-7 few NA TRBV24-1 CATGGETLTNCEQYF TGTGCCACCGGGGGCGAAACCCTAACTAATTGTGAGCAGTACTTC
18 TRBJ2-1 NA TRBD2 TRBV4-2 CASSPLGLAEHSYNEQFF TGTGCCAGCAGCCCCCTCGGACTAGCGGAACACTCCTACAATGAGCAGTTCTTC
15 TRBJ1-2 NA TRBD1 TRBV6-2/TRBV6-3 CASSYSRAGGYGYTF TGTGCCAGCAGTTACTCGAGGGCAGGGGGCTATGGCTACACCTTC
13 TRBJ2-7 NA NA TRBV3-1/TRBV3-2 CASSHSVDYEQYF TGTGCCAGCAGCCACAGCGTGGACTACGAGCAGTACTTC
17 TRBJ2-1 NA TRBD1 TRBV6-2/TRBV6-3 CASSYTLGQGIRNEQFF TGTGCCAGCAGTTACACCCTGGGACAGGGTATTAGGAATGAGCAGTTCTTC
13 TRBJ2-3 NA NA TRBV15 CATKIAVTDTQYF TGTGCCACCAAGATAGCGGTCACAGATACGCAGTATTTT
16 TRBJ1-2 NA TRBD1 TRBV5-4 CASSLRRNRGLGGYTF TGTGCCAGCAGCCTAAGACGAAACAGGGGGCTTGGAGGCTACACCTTC
14 TRBJ1-1 NA NA TRBV5-6 CASCVTGSLTEAFF TGTGCCAGCTGCGTCACGGGATCCCTCACTGAAGCTTTCTTT
15 TRBJ2-1 NA NA TRBV11-3 CASSFGGLSHNEQFF TGTGCCAGCAGCTTCGGGGGTCTTAGCCACAATGAGCAGTTCTTC
16 TRBJ2-1 few TRBD2 TRBV5-1 CASSLFAGAAYNEQFF TGCGCCAGCAGCTTGTTTGCGGGAGCGGCCTACAATGAGCAGTTCTTC
15 TRBJ2-2 NA NA TRBV7-3 CASSLTGSPVGELFF TGTGCCAGCAGCTTAACCGGGTCTCCGGTGGGGGAGCTGTTTTTT
16 TRBJ2-1 NA TRBD2 TRBV24-1 CATSDFRTSGSIEQFF TGTGCCACCAGTGATTTTCGGACTAGCGGGAGTATAGAGCAGTTCTTC
17 TRBJ2-7 NA TRBD2 TRBV10-3 CAIRPLSRASGSSEQYF TGTGCCATCAGACCCCTCTCTAGGGCTAGCGGGAGCAGCGAGCAGTACTTC
14 TRBJ2-7 once TRBD2 TRBV6-5 CASSLLGGSYEQYF TGTGCCAGCAGCCTCCTCGGGGGGTCGTACGAGCAGTACTTC
14 TRBJ1-1 NA TRBD1 TRBV7-2 CASSFDRGLGEAFF TGTGCCAGCAGCTTTGACAGGGGGTTGGGTGAAGCTTTCTTT
18 TRBJ2-1 NA TRBD2 TRBV9 CASSPTSGGDYSYNEQFF TGTGCCAGCAGCCCGACTAGCGGGGGGGACTACTCCTACAATGAGCAGTTCTTC
17 TRBJ2-3 NA TRBD2 TRBV9 CASSVEGTSGRADTQYF TGTGCCAGCAGCGTAGAGGGGACTAGCGGGAGGGCAGATACGCAGTATTTT
14 TRBJ2-7 NA NA TRBV19 CASSTSRVTGEQYF TGTGCCAGTAGTACCAGCAGAGTTACGGGAGAGCAGTACTTC
14 TRBJ2-5 NA NA TRBV5-1 CASSKGLSGETQYF TGCGCCAGCAGCAAGGGACTCTCAGGCGAGACCCAGTACTTC
15 TRBJ1-5 NA NA TRBV27 CASSRSTGGNQPQHF TGTGCCAGCTCCAGGTCAACCGGGGGCAATCAGCCCCAGCATTTT
16 TRBJ2-5 once TRBD2 TRBV10-3 CAISDWAGDDQETQYF TGTGCCATCAGTGATTGGGCGGGGGACGACCAAGAGACCCAGTACTTC
15 TRBJ1-3 NA TRBD1 TRBV15 CATSGDRDSGNTIYF TGTGCCACCAGCGGAGACAGGGACTCTGGAAACACCATATATTTT
17 TRBJ2-3 NA TRBD2 TRBV15 CATSRDSGGTRTDTQYF TGTGCCACCAGCAGAGATAGCGGGGGGACCCGCACAGATACGCAGTATTTT
15 TRBJ2-2 NA NA TRBV6-5 CASRPPGTHTGELFF TGTGCCAGCAGGCCCCCCGGGACACATACCGGGGAGCTGTTTTTT
13 TRBJ1-2 NA NA TRBV30 CQNPRRDDYGYTF TGTCAAAATCCCCGGAGGGACGACTATGGCTACACCTTC
16 TRBJ2-6 NA NA TRBV11-2 CASSFTLISGANVLTF TGTGCCAGCAGCTTCACATTGATCTCAGGGGCCAACGTCCTGACTTTC
18 TRBJ1-2 NA NA TRBV4-3 CASSQEAGDDLSNYGYTF TGCGCCAGCAGCCAAGAGGCAGGGGACGATTTATCCAACTATGGCTACACCTTC
12 TRBJ2-7 NA NA TRBV28 CASSLLAYEQYF TGTGCCAGCAGTTTATTGGCTTACGAGCAGTACTTC
13 TRBJ2-5 NA NA TRBV4-2 CASSQGRQETQYF TGTGCCAGCAGCCAAGGGAGGCAAGAGACCCAGTACTTC
14 TRBJ1-2 NA TRBD1 TRBV7-2 CASSSWDRGNGYTF TGTGCCAGCAGCTCATGGGACAGGGGGAATGGCTACACCTTC
15 TRBJ2-3 NA NA TRBV5-1 CASSLGATSTDTQYF TGCGCCAGCAGCCTGGGGGCTACTAGCACAGATACGCAGTATTTT
15 TRBJ1-1 NA NA TRBV5-4 CASSLAGGMNTEAFF TGTGCCAGCAGCTTGGCCGGGGGAATGAACACTGAAGCTTTCTTT